These 24 T cell receptor beta chains were all obtained from the same sample, sequenced in a study of a mutant IDH1 vaccine in newly diagnosed glioma. Their recognized antigens are unknown. Data came from immunoSEQ multiplex PCR; TCRdb stores just in-frame clones and leaves some out. The sample lists around 30,000 clones, roughly 89% occurring once. Specified time point: week 11, during vaccination. Every vaccine dose comprised 300 ug of mutant IDH1 20-mer peptide plus topical imiquimod. Sequences were derived from PBMCs, sampled from a glioma patient whose treatment included an IDH1 peptide vaccine. These receptor sequences come from a man aged 18 to 35 with glioma.

Here the CDR3 reads CASSPLAPLHPFF. The CDR3 coding sequence is TGTGCCAGCAGTCCTTTGGCCCCCCTCCATCCTTTCTTT. The chain joins TRBV27 to TRBJ1-1; D gene unclear. With 5 bases removed from V and 12 bases from J, the gap between germline ends came to 19 bases. Germline V CDR1 and CDR2: MNHEY, SMNVEV (reference sequence). This CDR3 is 13 amino acids long.

The chain uses TRBV7-2 and TRBJ2-6; 7 bases map to TRBD1. In germline, CDR1 is SGHTA, CDR2 FQGNSA. The CDR3 is 16 residues long. V was clipped by 7 bases and J by 0 bases; unmatched bases: 6. Written as DNA, the CDR3 is TGTGCCAGCAAGGACAGGATAGACTCTGGGGCCAACGTCCTGACTTTC. It translates to CASKDRIDSGANVLTF.

The chain employs TRBV28 and TRBJ1-1; D is uncertain. The germline V gene has CDR1 MDHEN and CDR2 SYDVKM. CDR3 length: 12 residues. The V and J ends lost 5 bases and 11 bases respectively, with 15 bases between them. CDR3 coding DNA: TGTGCCAGCAGTAATCCTGAATCCGGCGCTTTCTTT. Translation: CASSNPESGAFF.

The gene calls are TRBV6-6 and TRBJ2-7, with 7 bases aligning to TRBD2. The ends lost 4 bases at V and 3 bases at J; junction bases unmatched: 6. In germline, CDR1 is MNHNY, CDR2 SVGAGI (reference sequence). This CDR3 spans 14 amino acids. The CDR3, as DNA: TGTGCCAGCAGTTGGGGCGGGAGTGACTACGAGCAGTACTTC. Amino acids: CASSWGGSDYEQYF.

This clone has only one observation. The gene calls are TRBV4-1 and TRBJ1-2; tentative D call: TRBD1 (5 bases). Between the trimmed V and J ends, which lost 6 bases and 7 bases, there was a span of 24 bases. Germline V gives CDR1 MGHRA, CDR2 YSYEKL. CDR3 length equals 16 residues. CDR3 residues: CASRGDTGTGVLGYTF. The CDR3 nucleotides are TGCGCCAGCAGGGGAGATACCGGGACCGGTGTCCTTGGCTACACCTTC.

This chain uses TRBV30 with TRBJ2-1, with 7 positions matching TRBD2. CDR3 length: 15 amino acids. Germline V gene sequence: CDR1 GTSNPN, CDR2 SVGIG (reference sequence). The V segment lost 1 base and the J segment 10 bases; nucleotides outside the gene matches: 13. The CDR3 DNA reads as TGTGCCTGGAGTGGATCGGTGGGAGGGCCTCGAGAGCAGTTCTTC. Protein: CAWSGSVGGPREQFF.

The chain has TRBV5-6 and TRBJ1-1; D is perhaps TRBD1 (5 bases). Per the germline V gene, CDR1 is SGHDT and CDR2 is YYEEEE. The CDR3 covers 16 residues. Trimming pared 4 bases from V and 2 bases from J, leaving 18 bases between. CDR3 DNA: TGTGCCAGCAGCACCCGGGACCCAAGACCCAACACTGAAGCTTTCTTT. This codes for CASSTRDPRPNTEAFF.

J is TRBJ2-7 and V is TRBV7-2; D possibly corresponds to TRBD2 (6 bases). Germline V lookup: CDR1 SGHTA, CDR2 FQGNSA. V lost 1 base to trimming and J lost 4 bases, with 14 bases between them. The CDR3 runs to 15 residues. The CDR3 nucleotides read TGTGCCAGCAGCTTAGAGGTAGGGGAGGTTTACGAGCAGTACTTC. Amino acid sequence: CASSLEVGEVYEQYF.

This CDR3 is CASSEINEQFF. The CDR3 bases are TGCGCCAGCAGCGAGATAAATGAGCAGTTCTTC. This chain joins TRBV10-2 and TRBJ2-1; no reliable D call. The germline CDR1 and CDR2 sequences are WSHSY and SAAADI. The CDR3 is made up of 11 amino acids. V dropped 6 bases and J dropped 7 bases, with 7 bases sitting between them.

V gene TRBV6-5 combines with J gene TRBJ2-1, with 9 nucleotides matching TRBD1. CDR1 and CDR2 (germline): MNHEY, SVGAGI. The CDR3 spans 15 residues. The J segment lost 3 bases and the V segment lost 6 bases, leaving 6 bases of the junction unmatched. The CDR3 DNA reads TGTGCCAGCAGAGTCGACAGGGGGATCTACAATGAGCAGTTCTTC. Its protein is CASRVDRGIYNEQFF.

The count of this clone is one. This chain uses TRBV9 with TRBJ2-6, with D possibly TRBD2 on 5 matching bases. The CDR3 is made up of 15 amino acids. Germline-derived CDR1 and CDR2 are SGDLS and YYNGEE. The V gene lost 2 bases and the J gene lost 1 base, with 7 bases spanning the gap. The CDR3 bases are TGTGCCAGCAGCGTCGCGGGTTCTGGGGCCAACGTCCTGACTTTC. Amino acid sequence: CASSVAGSGANVLTF.

This chain connects TRBV7-2 to TRBJ2-7; D unresolved. CDR3 size: 13 residues. CDR1 is SGHTA, CDR2 FQGNSA, per germline. Trimming removed 2 bases from V and 3 bases from J, with 8 bases in between. The CDR3 nucleotides are TGTGCCAGCAGCTTAAGTAGCTACTACGAGCAGTACTTC. Amino acids: CASSLSSYYEQYF. Full variable domain (outside the CDR3, taken from reference TRBV7-2 and TRBJ2-7): GAGVSQSPSNKVTEKGKDVELRCDPISGHTALYWYRQSLGQGLEFLIYFQGNSAPDKSGLPSDRFSAERTGGSVSTLTIQRTQQEDSAVYLCASSLSSYYEQYFGPGTRLTVT.

This clone showed up just once. This chain uses TRBV6-1 with TRBJ2-1; D unclear. Germline-derived CDR1 and CDR2 are MNHNS and SASEGT. The V and J ends lost 2 bases and 5 bases respectively, with 13 bases between them. The CDR3 sequence is 15 residues long. CDR3 region: CASSESVGSHNEQFF. In DNA form, the CDR3 reads TGTGCCAGCAGTGAATCTGTTGGGTCCCACAATGAGCAGTTCTTC.

This rearrangement joins TRBV7-9 to TRBJ1-5; weak D call: TRBD1 (5 bases). This CDR3 has 14 residues. Trimming stripped 1 base from V and 4 bases from J, with 8 bases between. CDR1 is SEHNR, CDR2 FQNEAQ, per germline (reference sequence). The CDR3 loop reads CASSLGQGNQPQHF. CDR3 DNA: TGTGCCAGCAGCTTAGGCCAGGGAAATCAGCCCCAGCATTTT.

The gene calls are TRBV5-4 and TRBJ1-1; D is perhaps TRBD1 (5 bases). The CDR3 extends over 14 amino acids. From germline, CDR1 is SGHNT and CDR2 YYREEE (reference sequence). V shed 0 bases and J shed 4 bases, with 10 bases lying between them. CDR3 sequence (DNA): TGTGCCAGCAGCTTGGACCAGGGCCTCACTGAAGCTTTCTTT. It is translated as CASSLDQGLTEAFF.

The rearrangement joins TRBV6-1 to TRBJ1-5; no clear D gene. Germline values: CDR1 MNHNS, CDR2 SASEGT. The CDR3 is 12 residues long. V was shortened by 7 bases and J by 2 bases, with 6 bases between the two germline ends. This chain's CDR3 is CASNRGNQPQHF. The CDR3 coding sequence is TGTGCCAGCAACCGGGGCAATCAGCCCCAGCATTTT.

CDR3 nucleotide sequence: TGTGCCAGCAGACTTACAGGGAATGGCTACACCTTC. It yields the protein CASRLTGNGYTF. The chain uses TRBV6-1 and TRBJ1-2, with D tentatively TRBD1 (6 bases). Trimming stripped 6 bases from V and 6 bases from J, with 11 bases between. The germline V gene has CDR1 MNHNS and CDR2 SASEGT. The CDR3 has 12 amino acids.

The chain links TRBV6-6 to TRBJ1-4, with D uncertain. Germline V CDR1 and CDR2: MNHNY, SVGAGI (reference sequence). V was trimmed by 6 bases and J by 0 bases, leaving 8 bases between them. CDR3 length: 14 residues. DNA for the CDR3: TGTGCCAGCAGCCTCAGTACAACTAATGAAAAACTGTTTTTT. Amino acid sequence: CASSLSTTNEKLFF.

This clone has only one observation. The gene calls are TRBV6-1 and TRBJ1-1; D gene unclear. V was trimmed by 0 bases and J by 3 bases, leaving 23 bases between them. The CDR3 covers 19 residues. The germline CDR1 and CDR2 sequences are MNHNS and SASEGT. This CDR3 reads CASSEALGSPRNVDTEAFF. The CDR3 DNA follows: TGTGCCAGCAGTGAAGCACTTGGGAGCCCCCGGAACGTAGACACTGAAGCTTTCTTT.

Comment on this clone: Sequence at one end of the junction differs from germline and may be a read error. V gene TRBV13 combines with J gene TRBJ2-1; D unclear. Germline V gives CDR1 PRHDT, CDR2 FYEKMQ (reference sequence). The CDR3 is 11 amino acids. The CDR3 coding sequence is TGTGCCAGCAGCTTCTCCGGATGGCAGATCTTC. It is translated as CASSFSGWQIF.

The chain joins TRBV6-6 to TRBJ2-1; D might be TRBD2 (5 bases). The germline CDR1 and CDR2 sequences are MNHNY and SVGAGI (reference sequence). Between the trimmed V and J ends, which lost 6 bases and 3 bases, there was a span of 6 bases. CDR3 length: 12 residues. CDR3 DNA sequence: TGTGCCAGCAGCCGGGGCTACAATGAGCAGTTCTTC. Translation: CASSRGYNEQFF.

The CDR3 region has the DNA TGTGCCACCAGCGGAGGGGGGCAGGGCAACGGGGAGCTGTTTTTT. Translation gives CATSGGGQGNGELFF. The chain recombines TRBV15 with TRBJ2-2, with D perhaps given as TRBD1 or TRBD2 (6 bases each). Trimming removed 5 bases at V and 7 bases at J, with 17 bases between. The CDR3 is made up of 15 amino acids. Looked up from germline, CDR1 is LNHNV and CDR2 is YYDKDF (reference sequence).

The chain links TRBV25-1 to TRBJ1-2; the match to TRBD1 covers 7 bases. J gave up 8 bases and V 2 bases, and 8 bases lay outside the gene matches. The CDR3 length is 14 residues. Germline V gene lookup returns CDR1 MGHDK and CDR2 SYGVNS. The CDR3 DNA reads as TGTGCCAGCAGTGAAAGGACAGGTGTTTGGGGCTACACCTTC. Residues: CASSERTGVWGYTF.

The CDR3 reads CASSQGLGTYNEQFF. The CDR3, as DNA: TGCGCCAGCAGCCAAGGACTAGGCACCTACAATGAGCAGTTCTTC. The chain links TRBV4-3 to TRBJ2-1; perhaps TRBD2 as D (6 bases). Looked up from germline, CDR1 is LGHNA and CDR2 is YSLEER. Deletions cut 1 base from V and 2 bases from J, with 9 bases between. The CDR3 is 15 amino acids.